This T cell receptor (beta chain) derives from a study of CXCR3-negative and CXCR3-positive naive CD8 T cells (dated by TCRdb to between 2018 and 2021). Background for the entire study: In total, about 150 million TRB reads were obtained, corresponding to roughly 1.5 +/- 0.3 million reads per library. Diversity and physicochemical repertoire analyses were performed on 11 donors pooled from two independent experiments. The TRBV-TRBJ cluster analysis covered naive subsets from 5 or 6 donors and memory cells from 3 donors. Study-level results and caveats: TRB CDR3s from CXCR3-positive naive cells showed higher hydrophobicity (lower Kidera factor 4), lower energy, and higher strength and volume indices than CXCR3-negative naive cells. Freshly isolated PBMCs were used for most assays because CXCR3 expression partially decreased after cryopreservation. Both naive subsets had comparably high repertoire diversity, while memory CD8+ T cells had much lower repertoire diversity. Because surface CD5, which has been linked to self-reactivity in mice, was comparable between naive subsets, TCR interaction strength was also inferred from TRB CDR3 physicochemical properties. Naive CXCR3-negative and CXCR3-positive cells from the same donor showed similar TRBV-TRBJ usage, whereas memory cells showed distinct patterns.

Sequences SGHKS (CDR1) and YYEKEE (CDR2) are obtained from the germline V gene (reference sequence). Including cysteine and phenylalanine, the CDR3 has 12 amino acids. No nucleotide data were recorded. Sequenced on a NextSeq 550. The Human TCR Profiling Kit (MiLaboratory) was used to make UMI-labeled 5' RACE TRB cDNA libraries. The full amount of extracted RNA was used for cDNA synthesis, and the full amount of resulting cDNA was used for PCR amplification. Libraries were prepared in parallel with an identical number of PCR cycles. For the original study's pipeline: With a requirement of at least two reads per UMI, MIGEC and MiXCR extracted about 57,000 +/- 9,900 unique UMI-labeled TRB cDNA molecules per library. On average, each library contained roughly 40,000 +/- 10,000 functional in-frame TRB CDR3 nucleotide clonotypes without stop codons. After downsampling to 5000 UMI-labeled TRB molecules per sample, diversity metrics such as normalized Shannon-Wiener and Chao1 were calculated in VDJtools. Clonotype-size-weighted physicochemical properties of the central five CDR3 residues (interaction energy, strength, volume and Kidera factor 4) were computed in VDJtools. Reprocessed by TCRdb, the reads give a single entry per CDR3 protein sequence, without DNA. The V and J calls shown here were made by TCRdb, not taken from the authors' results. In this sample's table one finds 85,000 to 90,000 distinct CDR3 sequences. The ten most abundant clones make up roughly 0.89% of the sample.

On this clonotype itself: Its antigen is not yet known.

For each CD8+ T cell subset, flow sorting was done in triplicate, and a few hundred thousand cells per subset went directly into RLT lysis buffer. To exclude memory contaminants, naive CD8+ T cells were stringently defined as CD45RO-CCR7+CD27+CD95-. Peripheral blood mononuclear cells were isolated from buffy coats by standard density gradient centrifugation. A FACSAria III was used to flow-sort naive CXCR3-negative and CXCR3-positive CD8+ T cells. An RNeasy Mini Kit was used to extract total RNA from the sorted cells. The rearranged chain carries TRBV5-5 and TRBJ2-7; there is no DNA to check the TCRdb D call of TRBD1. The receptor's source is a human donor in good health. Some clones in this sample may be carry-over from other donors' samples. Sequencing input: naive CXCR3+ CD8+ T cells from blood. The cell subset or site label, read with the paper, signifies: CD45RO-CCR7+CD27+CD95- naive CD8+ T cells expressing CXCR3 (TNR3+). The CDR3 loop reads CASSPGVYEQYF.